This TCR beta chain was obtained from a study of blood T cells in healthy people across ages. A second PCR, run for roughly 7 to 12 cycles, used a sample-barcoded 5' primer plus a J-beta primer mix. Each cDNA molecule carried a tag from a template-switch adaptor that contained 12 random nucleotides. A single record per CDR3 protein comes from TCRdb applying MiXCR to the 5' RACE reads. The data contain some 1.5 million distinct CDR3 sequences, 28% of them singletons. Germline V gene sequence: CDR1 SGHAT, CDR2 FQNNGV. The CDR3 runs 15 residues. V lost 6 bases and J lost 0, with 14 bases in between. This clonotype was observed a handful of times. Antigen: not known. General study findings and limits: Older age coincided with a roughly linear decline in TCR beta diversity per million T cells.

The study isolated at least 6.5 million PBMCs from each sample. Per sample, at least 6 micrograms of total RNA were extracted. V usage is TRBV11-2 and J usage is TRBJ1-1; a possible D gene is TRBD1 (6 bases). Sequenced sample: blood. The sequence came from a woman aged 25-40 years in good health. The CDR3 loop reads CASSYLGQLNTEAFF. The CDR3 region has the DNA TGTGCCAGCAGTTACCTCGGACAGCTGAACACTGAAGCTTTCTTT. The variable domain in full, with the rest retrieved from reference TRBV11-2 and TRBJ1-1, is EAGVAQSPRYKIIEKRQSVAFWCNPISGHATLYWYQQILGQGPKLLIQFQNNGVVDDSQLPKDRFSAERLKGVDSTLKIQPAKLEDSAVYLCASSYLGQLNTEAFFGQGTRLTVV.